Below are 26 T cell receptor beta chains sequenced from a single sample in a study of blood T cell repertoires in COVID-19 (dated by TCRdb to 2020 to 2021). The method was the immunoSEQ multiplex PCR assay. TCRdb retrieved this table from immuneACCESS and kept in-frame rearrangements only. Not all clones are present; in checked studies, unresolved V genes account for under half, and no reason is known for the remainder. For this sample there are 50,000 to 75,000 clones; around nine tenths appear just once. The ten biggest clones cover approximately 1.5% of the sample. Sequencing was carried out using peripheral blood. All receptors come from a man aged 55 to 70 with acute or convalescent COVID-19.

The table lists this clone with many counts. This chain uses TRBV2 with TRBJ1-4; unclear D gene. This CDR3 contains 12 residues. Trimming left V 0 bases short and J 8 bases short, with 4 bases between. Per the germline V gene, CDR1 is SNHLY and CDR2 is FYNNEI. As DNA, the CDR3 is TGTGCCAGCAGTGAAGCGAGCGAAAAACTGTTTTTT. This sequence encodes CASSEASEKLFF.

The CDR3 bases are TGTGCCAGCAGCTTCTTACAGAGCACAGATACGCAGTATTTT. Its protein is CASSFLQSTDTQYF. The chain employs TRBV5-4 and TRBJ2-3; D unresolved. Germline CDR1 SGHNT, CDR2 YYREEE (reference sequence). CDR3 length: 14 amino acids. Deletions cut 2 bases from V and 0 bases from J, with 7 bases between.

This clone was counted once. CDR3 amino acids: CASSFGGEETQYF. CDR3 DNA sequence: TGTGCCAGCAGTTTTGGCGGAGAAGAGACCCAGTACTTC. The chain is built from TRBV12-3 or TRBV12-4 and TRBJ2-5; D unresolved. This CDR3 is 13 amino acids long. Trimming left V 3 bases short and J 3 bases short, with 8 bases between.

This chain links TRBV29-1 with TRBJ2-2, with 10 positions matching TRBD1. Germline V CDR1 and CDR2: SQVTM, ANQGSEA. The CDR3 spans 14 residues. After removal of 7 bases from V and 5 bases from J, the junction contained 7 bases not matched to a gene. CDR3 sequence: CSAGGQGVTGELFF. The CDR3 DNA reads TGCAGCGCGGGCGGACAGGGGGTAACCGGGGAGCTGTTTTTT.

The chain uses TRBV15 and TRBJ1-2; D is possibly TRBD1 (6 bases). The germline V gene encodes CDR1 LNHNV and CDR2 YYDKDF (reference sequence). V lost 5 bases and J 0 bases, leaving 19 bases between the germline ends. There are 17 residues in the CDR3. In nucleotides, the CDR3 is TGTGCCACCAGCGGAATGCTGGACAGCGGCCCTAACTATGGCTACACCTTC. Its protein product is CATSGMLDSGPNYGYTF.

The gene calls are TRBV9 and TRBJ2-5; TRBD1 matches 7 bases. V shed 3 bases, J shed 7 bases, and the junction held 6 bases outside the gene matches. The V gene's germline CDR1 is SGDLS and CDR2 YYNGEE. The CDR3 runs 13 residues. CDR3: CASSEQGKGTQYF. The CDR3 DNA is TGTGCCAGCAGCGAACAGGGGAAAGGGACCCAGTACTTC.

CDR3 amino acids: CASRTGNYGYTF. DNA for the CDR3: TGTGCCAGCAGGACAGGGAACTATGGCTACACCTTC. The chain carries TRBV12-3 or TRBV12-4 and TRBJ1-2, with 7 positions matching TRBD1. There are 12 residues in the CDR3. J was trimmed by 2 bases and V by 6 bases; bases with no gene match: 0.

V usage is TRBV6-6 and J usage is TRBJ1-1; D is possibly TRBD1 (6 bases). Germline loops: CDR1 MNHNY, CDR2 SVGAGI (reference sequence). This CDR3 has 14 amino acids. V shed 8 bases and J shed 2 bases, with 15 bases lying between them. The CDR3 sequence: CASSQAGGNTEAFF. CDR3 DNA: TGTGCCAGCTCTCAGGCGGGGGGCAACACTGAAGCTTTCTTT.

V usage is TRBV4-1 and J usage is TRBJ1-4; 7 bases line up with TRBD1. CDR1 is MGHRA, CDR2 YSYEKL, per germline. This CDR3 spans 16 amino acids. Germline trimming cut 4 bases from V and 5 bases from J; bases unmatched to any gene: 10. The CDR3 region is CASSPQGGTPNEKLFF. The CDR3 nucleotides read TGCGCCAGCAGCCCCCAGGGGGGAACCCCCAATGAAAAACTGTTTTTT.

CDR3 amino acids: CASSQDRGQSPQHF. CDR3 sequence (DNA): TGCGCCAGCAGCCAGGACAGGGGGCAATCGCCCCAGCATTTT. The chain joins TRBV4-1 to TRBJ1-5; 11 positions match TRBD1. The CDR3 covers 14 residues. V trimming: 3 bases; J trimming: 9 bases; junction bases outside the gene matches: 4. Germline CDR1 is MGHRA and CDR2 is YSYEKL.

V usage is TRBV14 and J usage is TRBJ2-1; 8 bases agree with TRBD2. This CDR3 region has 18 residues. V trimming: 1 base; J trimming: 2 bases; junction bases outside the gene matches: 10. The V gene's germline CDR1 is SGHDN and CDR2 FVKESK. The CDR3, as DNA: TGTGCCAGCAGCCAAGCCCTCATCGGGGGGGGCCCCTACAATGAGCAGTTCTTC. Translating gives CASSQALIGGGPYNEQFF.

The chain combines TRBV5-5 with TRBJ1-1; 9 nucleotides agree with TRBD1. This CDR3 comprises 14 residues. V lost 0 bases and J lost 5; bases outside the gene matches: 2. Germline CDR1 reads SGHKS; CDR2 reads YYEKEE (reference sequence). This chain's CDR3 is CASSLDRGRTEAFF. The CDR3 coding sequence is TGTGCCAGCAGCTTGGACAGGGGGCGTACTGAAGCTTTCTTT.

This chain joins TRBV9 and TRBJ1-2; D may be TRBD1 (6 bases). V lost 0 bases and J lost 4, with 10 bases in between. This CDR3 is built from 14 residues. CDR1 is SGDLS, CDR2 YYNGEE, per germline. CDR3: CASSVGGGGYGYTF. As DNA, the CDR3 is TGTGCCAGCAGCGTAGGTGGGGGCGGCTATGGCTACACCTTC.

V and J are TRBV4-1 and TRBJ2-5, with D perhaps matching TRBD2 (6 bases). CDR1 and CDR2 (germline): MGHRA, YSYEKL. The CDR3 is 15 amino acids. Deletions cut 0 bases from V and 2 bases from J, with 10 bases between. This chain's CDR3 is CASSQDLGRQETQYF. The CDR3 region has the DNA TGCGCCAGCAGCCAAGATCTAGGGAGGCAAGAGACCCAGTACTTC.

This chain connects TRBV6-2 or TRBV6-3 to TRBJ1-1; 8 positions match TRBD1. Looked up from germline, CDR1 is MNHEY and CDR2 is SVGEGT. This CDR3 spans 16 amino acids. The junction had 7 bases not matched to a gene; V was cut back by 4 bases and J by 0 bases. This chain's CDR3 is CASSSRGLLMNTEAFF. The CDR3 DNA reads TGTGCCAGCAGTTCCAGGGGGCTCCTCATGAACACTGAAGCTTTCTTT.

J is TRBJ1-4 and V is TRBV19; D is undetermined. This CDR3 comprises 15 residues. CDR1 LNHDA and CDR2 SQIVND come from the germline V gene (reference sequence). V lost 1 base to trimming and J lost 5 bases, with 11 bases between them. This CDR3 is CASSIGGSQNEKLFF. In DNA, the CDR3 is TGTGCCAGTAGTATAGGCGGCAGCCAAAATGAAAAACTGTTTTTT.

As DNA, the CDR3 is TGTGCCAGCAGCTTAATTAACCTGGAGGGTGGCTACACCTTC. Translation gives CASSLINLEGGYTF. The rearrangement uses TRBV7-9 and TRBJ1-2, with unresolved D. V was trimmed by 2 bases and J by 7 bases, leaving 14 bases between them. The CDR3 contains 14 residues. In germline, CDR1 is SEHNR, CDR2 FQNEAQ (reference sequence).

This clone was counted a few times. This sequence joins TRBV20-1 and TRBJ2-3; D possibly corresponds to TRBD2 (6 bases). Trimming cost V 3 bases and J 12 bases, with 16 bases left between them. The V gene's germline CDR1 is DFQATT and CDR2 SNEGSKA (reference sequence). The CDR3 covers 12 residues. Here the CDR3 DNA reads TGCAGTGCTAGTGAAGAACCGGGACTCCAGTATTTT. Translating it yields CSASEEPGLQYF.

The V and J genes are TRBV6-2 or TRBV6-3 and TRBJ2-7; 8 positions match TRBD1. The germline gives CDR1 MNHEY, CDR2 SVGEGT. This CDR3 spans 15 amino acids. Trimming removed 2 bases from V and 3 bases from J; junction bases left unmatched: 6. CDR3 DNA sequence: TGTGCCAGCAGTTACGATGGGACAGGTTACTACGAGCAGTACTTC. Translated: CASSYDGTGYYEQYF.

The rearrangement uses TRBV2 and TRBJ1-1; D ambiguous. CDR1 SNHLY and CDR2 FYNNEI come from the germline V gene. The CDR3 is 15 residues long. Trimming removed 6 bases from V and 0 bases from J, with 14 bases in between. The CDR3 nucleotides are TGTGCCAGCAGGGAGGGTCCGGGCCTGAACACTGAAGCTTTCTTT. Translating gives CASREGPGLNTEAFF. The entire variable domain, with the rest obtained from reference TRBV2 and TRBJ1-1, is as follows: EPEVTQTPSHQVTQMGQEVILRCVPISNHLYFYWYRQILGQKVEFLVSFYNNEISEKSEIFDDQFSVERPDGSNFTLKIRSTKLEDSAMYFCASREGPGLNTEAFFGQGTRLTVV.

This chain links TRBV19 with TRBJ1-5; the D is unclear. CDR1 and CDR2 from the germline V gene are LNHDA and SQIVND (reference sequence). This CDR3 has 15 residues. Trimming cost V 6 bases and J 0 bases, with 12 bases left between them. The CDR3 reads CASREEISSNQPQHF. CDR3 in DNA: TGTGCCAGTAGGGAGGAGATAAGTAGCAATCAGCCCCAGCATTTT.

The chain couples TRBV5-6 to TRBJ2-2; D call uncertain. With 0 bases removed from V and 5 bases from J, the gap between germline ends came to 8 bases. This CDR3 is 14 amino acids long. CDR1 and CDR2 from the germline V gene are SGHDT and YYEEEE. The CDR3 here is CASSLGFQTGELFF. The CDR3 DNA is TGTGCCAGCAGCTTGGGATTTCAGACCGGGGAGCTGTTTTTT.

CDR3 loop: CASSQVSGIRVDEQYF. The CDR3 DNA is TGTGCCAGCAGCCAAGTCTCAGGGATTCGGGTCGACGAGCAGTACTTC. The chain combines TRBV4-2 with TRBJ2-7; D possibly corresponds to TRBD1 (5 bases). V was shortened by 1 base and J by 5 bases, with 18 bases between the two germline ends. The germline V gene has CDR1 LGHNA and CDR2 YNFKEQ. There are 16 residues in the CDR3.

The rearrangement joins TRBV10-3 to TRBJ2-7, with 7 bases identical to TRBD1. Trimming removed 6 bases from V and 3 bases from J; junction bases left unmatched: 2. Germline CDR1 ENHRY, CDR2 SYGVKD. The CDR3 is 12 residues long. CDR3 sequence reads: CAIRGDSYEQYF. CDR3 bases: TGTGCCATCAGAGGGGACAGCTACGAGCAGTACTTC.

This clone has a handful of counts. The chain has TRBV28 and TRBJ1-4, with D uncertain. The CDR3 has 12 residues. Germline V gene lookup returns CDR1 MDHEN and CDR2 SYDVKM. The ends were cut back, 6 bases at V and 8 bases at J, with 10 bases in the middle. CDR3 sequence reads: CASSAQREKLFF. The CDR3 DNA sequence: TGTGCCAGCAGCGCCCAGAGGGAAAAACTGTTTTTT.

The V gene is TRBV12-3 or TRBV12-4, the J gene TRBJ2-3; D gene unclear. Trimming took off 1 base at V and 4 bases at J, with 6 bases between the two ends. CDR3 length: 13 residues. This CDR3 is CASSLELPDTQYF. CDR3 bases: TGTGCCAGCAGTTTAGAACTTCCAGATACGCAGTATTTT.